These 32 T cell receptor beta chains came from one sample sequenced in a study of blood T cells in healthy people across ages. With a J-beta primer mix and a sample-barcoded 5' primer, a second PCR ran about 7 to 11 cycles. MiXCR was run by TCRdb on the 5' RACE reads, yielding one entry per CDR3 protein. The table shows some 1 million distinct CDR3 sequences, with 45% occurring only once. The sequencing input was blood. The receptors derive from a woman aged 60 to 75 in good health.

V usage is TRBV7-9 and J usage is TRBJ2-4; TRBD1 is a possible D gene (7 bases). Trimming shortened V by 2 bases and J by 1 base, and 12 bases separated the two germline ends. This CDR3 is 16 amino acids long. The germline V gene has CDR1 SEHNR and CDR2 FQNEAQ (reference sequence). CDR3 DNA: TGTGCCAGCAGCTTAAATCCAGGGGGGGCCAAAAACATTCAGTACTTC. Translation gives CASSLNPGGAKNIQYF.

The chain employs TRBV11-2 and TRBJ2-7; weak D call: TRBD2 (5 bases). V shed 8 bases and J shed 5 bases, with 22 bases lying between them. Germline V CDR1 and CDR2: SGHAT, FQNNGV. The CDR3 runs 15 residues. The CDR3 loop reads CASRQAGELSHEQYF. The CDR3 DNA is TGTGCCAGCCGCCAGGCGGGCGAACTCTCTCACGAGCAGTACTTC.

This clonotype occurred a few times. The CDR3 DNA sequence: TGTGCCAGCAGGCCGTGGGACAGTCACCCCATTGGGCGGGAGGGCCTAAATGAGCAGTTCTTC. Protein sequence: CASRPWDSHPIGREGLNEQFF. The chain is built from TRBV7-8 and TRBJ2-1, with 9 bases identical to TRBD2. Germline CDR1 SGHVS, CDR2 FQNEAQ. The V gene end was trimmed by 6 bases and the J gene end by 7 bases; junction bases not matched to a gene: 28. This CDR3 has 21 amino acids.

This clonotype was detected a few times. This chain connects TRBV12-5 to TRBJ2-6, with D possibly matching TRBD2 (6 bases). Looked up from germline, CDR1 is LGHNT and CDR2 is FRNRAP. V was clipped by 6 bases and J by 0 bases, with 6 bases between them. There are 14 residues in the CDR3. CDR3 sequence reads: CASGGGSGANVLTF. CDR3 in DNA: TGTGCTAGTGGGGGGGGCTCTGGGGCCAACGTCCTGACTTTC.

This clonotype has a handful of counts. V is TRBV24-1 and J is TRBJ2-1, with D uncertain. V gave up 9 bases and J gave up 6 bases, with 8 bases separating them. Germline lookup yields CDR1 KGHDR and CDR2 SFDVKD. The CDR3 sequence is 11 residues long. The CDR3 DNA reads TGTGCCACCGGTAAACCCAATGAGCAGTTCTTC. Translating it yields CATGKPNEQFF.

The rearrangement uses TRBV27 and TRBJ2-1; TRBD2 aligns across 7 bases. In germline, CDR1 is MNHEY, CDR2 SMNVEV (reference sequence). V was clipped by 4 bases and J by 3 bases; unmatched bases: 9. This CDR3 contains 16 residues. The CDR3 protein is CASSSPGLVGYNEQFF. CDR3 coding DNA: TGTGCCAGCAGTTCCCCCGGACTAGTGGGCTACAATGAGCAGTTCTTC.

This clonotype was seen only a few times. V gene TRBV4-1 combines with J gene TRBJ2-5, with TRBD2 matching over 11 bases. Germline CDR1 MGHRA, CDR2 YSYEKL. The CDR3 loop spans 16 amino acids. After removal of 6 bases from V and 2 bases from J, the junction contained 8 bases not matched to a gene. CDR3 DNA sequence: TGCGCCAGCAGGCCAGGGACTAGCGGACCTCAAGAGACCCAGTACTTC. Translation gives CASRPGTSGPQETQYF.

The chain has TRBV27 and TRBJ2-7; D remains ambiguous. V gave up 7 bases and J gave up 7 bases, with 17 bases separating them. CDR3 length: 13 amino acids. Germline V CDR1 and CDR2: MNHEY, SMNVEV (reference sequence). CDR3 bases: TGTGCCAGCACCCCCTCGAGGTCGGTGGAGCAGTACTTC. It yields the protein CASTPSRSVEQYF.

The CDR3 nucleotides are TGTGCCAGCAGTGAGCCTCCAGCTTCCTACACCTTC. As protein: CASSEPPASYTF. This chain joins TRBV25-1 and TRBJ1-2; D unclear. CDR3 size: 12 residues. Germline V gene data show CDR1 as MGHDK and CDR2 as SYGVNS. Trimming took 3 bases from V and 10 from J, leaving 12 bases between them.

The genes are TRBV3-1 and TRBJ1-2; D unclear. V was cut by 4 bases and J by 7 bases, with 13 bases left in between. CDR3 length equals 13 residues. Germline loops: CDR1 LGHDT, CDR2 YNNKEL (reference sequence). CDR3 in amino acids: CASSPAGSGGYTF. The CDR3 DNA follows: TGTGCCAGCAGCCCGGCGGGTTCCGGTGGCTACACCTTC.

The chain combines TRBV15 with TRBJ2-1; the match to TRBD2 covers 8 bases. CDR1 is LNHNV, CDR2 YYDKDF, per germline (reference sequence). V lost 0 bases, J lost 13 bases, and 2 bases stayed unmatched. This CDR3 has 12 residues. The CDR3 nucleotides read TGTGCCACCAGCAGAGAACTAGCGGTACAGTTCTTC. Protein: CATSRELAVQFF.

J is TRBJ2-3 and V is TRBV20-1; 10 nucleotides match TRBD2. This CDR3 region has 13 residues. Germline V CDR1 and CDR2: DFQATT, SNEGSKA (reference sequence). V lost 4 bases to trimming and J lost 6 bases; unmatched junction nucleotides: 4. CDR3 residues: CSATLAGTDTQYF. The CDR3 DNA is TGCAGTGCTACACTAGCGGGAACGGATACGCAGTATTTT.

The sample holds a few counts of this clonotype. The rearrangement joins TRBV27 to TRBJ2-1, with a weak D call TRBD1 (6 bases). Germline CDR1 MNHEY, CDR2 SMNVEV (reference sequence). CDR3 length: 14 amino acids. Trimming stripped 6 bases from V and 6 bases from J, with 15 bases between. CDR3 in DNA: TGTGCCAGCAGCGGAGCCGGGACACCCAATGAGCAGTTCTTC. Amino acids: CASSGAGTPNEQFF.

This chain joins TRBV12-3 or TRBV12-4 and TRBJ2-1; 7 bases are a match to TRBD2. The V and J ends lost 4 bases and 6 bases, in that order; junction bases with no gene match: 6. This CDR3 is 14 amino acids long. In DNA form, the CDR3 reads TGTGCCAGCAGTTCCCACTCGGGGGGCAATGAGCAGTTCTTC. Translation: CASSSHSGGNEQFF.

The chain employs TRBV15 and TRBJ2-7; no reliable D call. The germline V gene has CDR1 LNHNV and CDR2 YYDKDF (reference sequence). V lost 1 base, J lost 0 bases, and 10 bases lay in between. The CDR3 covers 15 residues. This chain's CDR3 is CATSRVLDGSYEQYF. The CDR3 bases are TGTGCCACCAGCAGAGTTTTGGATGGCTCCTACGAGCAGTACTTC.

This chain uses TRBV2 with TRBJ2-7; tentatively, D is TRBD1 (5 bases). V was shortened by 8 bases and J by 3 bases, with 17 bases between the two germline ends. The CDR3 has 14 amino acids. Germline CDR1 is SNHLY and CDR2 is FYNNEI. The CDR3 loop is CASSLRASGYEQYF. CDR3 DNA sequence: TGTGCCAGCTCCCTCAGGGCCTCGGGCTACGAGCAGTACTTC.

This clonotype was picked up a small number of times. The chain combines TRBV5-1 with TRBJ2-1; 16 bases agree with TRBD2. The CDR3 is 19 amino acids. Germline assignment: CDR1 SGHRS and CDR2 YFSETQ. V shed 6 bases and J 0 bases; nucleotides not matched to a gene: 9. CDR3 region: CASNSGTSGRGGSYNEQFF. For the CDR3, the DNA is TGCGCCAGCAACTCCGGGACTAGCGGGAGGGGGGGCTCCTACAATGAGCAGTTCTTC.

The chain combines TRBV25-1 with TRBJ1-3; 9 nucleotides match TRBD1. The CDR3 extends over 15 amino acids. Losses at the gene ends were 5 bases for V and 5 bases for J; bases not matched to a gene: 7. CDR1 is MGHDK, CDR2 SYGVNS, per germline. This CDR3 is CASSPGTGYRNTIYF. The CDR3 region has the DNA TGTGCCAGCAGTCCCGGGACAGGGTACCGAAACACCATATATTTT.

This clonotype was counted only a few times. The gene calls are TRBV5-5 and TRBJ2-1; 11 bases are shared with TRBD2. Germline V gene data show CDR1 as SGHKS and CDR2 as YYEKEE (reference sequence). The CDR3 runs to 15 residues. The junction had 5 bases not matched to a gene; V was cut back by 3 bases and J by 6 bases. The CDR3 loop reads CASSSLAGGGNEQFF. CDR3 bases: TGTGCCAGCAGCTCTTTAGCGGGAGGGGGCAATGAGCAGTTCTTC.

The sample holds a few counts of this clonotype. CDR3 in DNA: TGTGCCATCAGTGAACGTGCCTTAATGGGACGGATCTACAATGAGCAGTTCTTC. Residues: CAISERALMGRIYNEQFF. V is TRBV10-3 and J is TRBJ2-1, with D perhaps being TRBD1 or TRBD2 (5 bases each). Trimming pared 3 bases from V and 3 bases from J, leaving 21 bases between. In germline, CDR1 is ENHRY, CDR2 SYGVKD. This CDR3 region has 18 residues.

The DNA for the CDR3 is TGTGCCAGCAGCCTGGGACAGGGAGAGTGGTACGAGCAGTACTTC. Its protein product is CASSLGQGEWYEQYF. The chain joins TRBV13 to TRBJ2-4, with TRBD1 identical over 9 bases. The J call may be wrong; the DNA end is better matched by TRBJ2-7. The CDR3 totals 15 residues. Germline V gene sequence: CDR1 PRHDT, CDR2 FYEKMQ (reference sequence).

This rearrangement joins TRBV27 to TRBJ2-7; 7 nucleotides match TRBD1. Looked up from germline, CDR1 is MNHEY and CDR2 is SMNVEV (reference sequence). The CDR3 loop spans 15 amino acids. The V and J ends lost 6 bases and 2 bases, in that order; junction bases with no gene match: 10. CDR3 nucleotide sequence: TGTGCCAGCAGCCGTATTCGACAGGGACCCTACGAGCAGTACTTC. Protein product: CASSRIRQGPYEQYF.

The CDR3 sequence is CASSLVPGSGETQYF. In nucleotides, the CDR3 is TGTGCCAGCAGCTTAGTGCCGGGATCGGGAGAGACCCAGTACTTC. The chain carries TRBV7-8 and TRBJ2-5; D is possibly TRBD2 (5 bases). Germline CDR1 SGHVS, CDR2 FQNEAQ. The germline V and J ends were trimmed by 1 base and 4 bases, with 13 bases remaining between them. The CDR3 has 15 amino acids.

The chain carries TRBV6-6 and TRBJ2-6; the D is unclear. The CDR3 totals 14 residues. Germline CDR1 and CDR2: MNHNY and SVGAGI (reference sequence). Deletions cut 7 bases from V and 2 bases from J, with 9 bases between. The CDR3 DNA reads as TGTGCCAGCACTATGGCTGCTGGGGCCAACGTCCTGACTTTC. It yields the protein CASTMAAGANVLTF.

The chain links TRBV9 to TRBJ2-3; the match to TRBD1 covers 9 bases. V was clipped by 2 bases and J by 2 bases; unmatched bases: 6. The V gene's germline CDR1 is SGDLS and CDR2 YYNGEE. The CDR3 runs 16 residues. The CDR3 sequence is CASSVGTGPFTDTQYF. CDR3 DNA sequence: TGTGCCAGCAGCGTGGGGACAGGGCCCTTCACAGATACGCAGTATTTT.

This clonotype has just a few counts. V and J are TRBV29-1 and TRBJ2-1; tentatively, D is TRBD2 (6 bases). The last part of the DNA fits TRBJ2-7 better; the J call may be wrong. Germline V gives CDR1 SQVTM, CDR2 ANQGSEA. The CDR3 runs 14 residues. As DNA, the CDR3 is TGCAGCGTTGGTCGGGACTCCCGCTACAATGAGCAGTACTTC. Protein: CSVGRDSRYNEQYF.

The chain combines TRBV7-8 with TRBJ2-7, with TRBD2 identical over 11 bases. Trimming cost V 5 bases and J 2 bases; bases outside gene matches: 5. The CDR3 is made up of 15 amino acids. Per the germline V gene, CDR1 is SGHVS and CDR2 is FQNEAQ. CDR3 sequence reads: CASSATSGITYEQYF. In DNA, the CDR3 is TGTGCCAGCAGCGCGACTAGCGGGATCACCTACGAGCAGTACTTC.

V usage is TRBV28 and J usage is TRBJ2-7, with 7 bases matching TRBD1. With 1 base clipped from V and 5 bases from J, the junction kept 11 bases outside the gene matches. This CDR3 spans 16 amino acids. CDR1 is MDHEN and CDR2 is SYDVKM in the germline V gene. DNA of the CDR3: TGTGCCAGCAGTTTATCCGTTCTAGGGGGCAGGGACGAGCAGTACTTC. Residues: CASSLSVLGGRDEQYF.

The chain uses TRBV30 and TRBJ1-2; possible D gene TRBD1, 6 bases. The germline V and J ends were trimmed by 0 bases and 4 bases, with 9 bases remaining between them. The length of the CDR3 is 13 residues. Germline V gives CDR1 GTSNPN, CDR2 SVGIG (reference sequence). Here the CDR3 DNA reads TGTGCCTGGAGTGTAGGGGGTGCCTATGGCTACACCTTC. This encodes CAWSVGGAYGYTF.

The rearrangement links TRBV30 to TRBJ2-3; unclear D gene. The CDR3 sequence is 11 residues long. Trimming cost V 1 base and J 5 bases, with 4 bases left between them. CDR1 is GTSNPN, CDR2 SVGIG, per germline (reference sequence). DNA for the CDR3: TGTGCCTGGAGTGACAGAGATACGCAGTATTTT. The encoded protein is CAWSDRDTQYF.

The CDR3: CAISVSSYEQYF. The CDR3 DNA reads TGTGCCATCAGTGTCTCATCCTACGAGCAGTACTTC. The rearrangement uses TRBV10-3 and TRBJ2-7; no firm D call. Trimming shortened V by 4 bases and J by 1 base, and 5 bases separated the two germline ends. In germline, CDR1 is ENHRY, CDR2 SYGVKD. This CDR3 contains 12 residues.

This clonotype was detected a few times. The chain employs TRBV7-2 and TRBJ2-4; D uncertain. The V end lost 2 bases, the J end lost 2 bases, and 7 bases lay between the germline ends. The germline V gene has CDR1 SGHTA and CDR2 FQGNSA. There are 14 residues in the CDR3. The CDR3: CASSLTVSKNIQYF. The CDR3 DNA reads TGTGCCAGCAGCTTAACAGTATCCAAAAACATTCAGTACTTC.